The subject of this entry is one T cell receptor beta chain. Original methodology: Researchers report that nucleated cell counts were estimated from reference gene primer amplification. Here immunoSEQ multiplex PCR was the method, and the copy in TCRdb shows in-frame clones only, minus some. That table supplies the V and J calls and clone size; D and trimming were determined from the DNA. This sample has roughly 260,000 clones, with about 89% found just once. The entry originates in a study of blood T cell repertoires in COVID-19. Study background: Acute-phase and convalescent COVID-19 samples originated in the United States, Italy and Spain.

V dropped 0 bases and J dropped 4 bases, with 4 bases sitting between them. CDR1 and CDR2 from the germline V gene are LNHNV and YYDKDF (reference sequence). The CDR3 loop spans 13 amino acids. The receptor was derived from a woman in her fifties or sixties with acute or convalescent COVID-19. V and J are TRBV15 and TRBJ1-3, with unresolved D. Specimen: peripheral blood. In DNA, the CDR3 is TGTGCCACCAGCAGAGATAAAGGAAACACCATATATTTT. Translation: CATSRDKGNTIYF.